Included here is one T cell receptor (beta chain) sequence, with context. Its specificity is not known. Germline loops: CDR1 SGHRS, CDR2 YFSETQ. Trimming pared 10 bases from V and 8 bases from J, leaving 9 bases between. The CDR3 has 9 amino acids. This entry comes from a study of PD-L1 blockade in urothelial cancer. On the study more broadly: Blood analyses occurred 3 weeks (second dose) and 6 weeks post treatment start.

Findings of the study overall: Better survival was forecast by a pretreatment blood TCR clonality below the median. Enhanced expansion of tumor-associated blood clones at 3 weeks characterized durable-benefit patients.

Synthetic templates analogous to TCR were spiked into all PCRs individually. Using immunoSEQ multiplex PCR, the repertoire was profiled, and TCRdb retains in-frame clones only, with some absent. The repertoire holds under 30,000 clones, with roughly 84% as singletons. This TCR was sampled from a man aged 70-80 years with urothelial cancer. The chain joins TRBV5-1 to TRBJ1-2; possible D gene TRBD1, 6 bases. The material sequenced was PBMCs, taken around atezolizumab (anti-PD-L1) treatment. The CDR3 reads CAGGGGYTF. DNA of the CDR3: TGCGCCGGGGGCGGCGGCTACACCTTC.